This record concerns one T cell receptor (beta chain) sequence. Its cognate antigen is unknown. cDNA libraries for TCR beta contained unique molecular identifiers. TCRdb reprocessed the PCR reads with MiXCR, giving one entry per CDR3 protein. The table shows around 710,000 distinct CDR3 sequences, with roughly 50% occurring only once. The sample comes from a study of post-analysis software for immune sequencing data. Study context: The study covered relapsing-remitting, secondary progressive and progressive-relapsing courses of multiple sclerosis. Study results and limitations: Included in a set of about 5 TRBV segments more frequent in patients than controls were TRBV5-6, TRBV5-1 and TRBV20-1. Relative to controls, patients with multiple sclerosis showed significantly lower normalized Chao1 diversity.

With 4 bases clipped from V and 6 bases from J, the junction kept 6 bases outside the gene matches. The CDR3 extends over 14 amino acids. Germline V gene data show CDR1 as MNHNS and CDR2 as SASEGT. This receptor was identified in a girl under 18 with multiple sclerosis. The sample consisted of blood. The rearrangement uses TRBV6-1 and TRBJ2-5; 9 bases agree with TRBD2. In DNA, the CDR3 is TGTGCCAGCAGTGCGGGACTAGCCGAGAAGACCCAGTACTTC. It is translated as CASSAGLAEKTQYF.